Given below is one T cell receptor (beta chain) in context. No cognate antigen has been identified for it. No base quality values were provided; no much bigger clone lies one nucleotide off. TCRbeta CDR3 regions were amplified from genomic DNA using the immunoSEQ Assay, a bias-controlled multiplex PCR. Regarding the original processing steps: The number of nucleated cells in each sample was estimated from the amplification of reference gene primers within the assay. Sequence reads were collapsed and filtered to measure the absolute abundance of every unique TCRbeta CDR3 rearrangement. Productive Simpson clonality was computed per sample as the square root of Simpson's diversity index over productive rearrangements. Entries here come from immuneACCESS through TCRdb and include only in-frame sequences with V and J called. Some clones fail to appear in such tables; in the studies checked, an unresolved V gene covers under half of the shortfall, and the cause of the remainder is unknown. V and J calls and clone size are copied from that table; D and trimming were computed from the DNA. The sample table holds around 92,000 clones, of which around 86% were seen once. The ten largest make up 20% to 30% of the sample.

These data belong to a study of blood T cell repertoires in COVID-19 (dated by TCRdb to about 2020). As for the study more broadly: The collaborator samples originated in the United States, Italy and Spain and spanned the acute and convalescent phases of COVID-19. Where available, HLA class I and class II types were taken from metadata supplied by the sample provider and were not determined by assay-based typing. The repertoires were released in a freely available public database meant as a resource for research on the immune response to SARS-CoV-2. Deeply sampled blood TCRbeta repertoires from subjects exposed to, actively infected with, or recovered from COVID-19 were included in the dataset. Samples were obtained from the ongoing ImmuneRACE study (first 160 participants) and from some 1,300 subjects provided by 6 global collaborators. A de-identified subject ID, COVID-19 status, age in years and sex were almost always included in the sample metadata. The material from the prospective study consisted of cDNA or gDNA derived from T cells, B-cell-depleted T cells, or PBMCs.

From a lookup of the germline V gene (reference sequence), CDR1 and CDR2 are SEHNR and FQNEAQ. Measured from the cysteine to the phenylalanine, the CDR3 is 12 residues long. The entry retains the CDR3 DNA only, 36 bases that are in frame from base 1. V loses 3 bases of germline sequence and J loses 1 base, and the interval between the two ends is 3 bases. Broader findings and caveats from the paper: How much clinical and demographic metadata was included differed by source and by participant, and the metadata was provided uncurated.

The collaborating institutions used their own protocols to collect whole blood in K2EDTA tubes. For TCRbeta analysis, collaborators shipped samples in one of three forms: frozen whole blood, isolated PBMCs, or DNA extracted from either of those sample types. The clonotype was recovered from a human donor in a cohort sampled during active COVID-19. Recombination connected TRBV7-9 to TRBJ2-5; no confident D gene assignment can be made. Sample: peripheral blood. The nucleotides read TGTGCCAGCAGCTTTATCCAAGAGACCCAGTACTTC. It translates as CASSFIQETQYF.